This T cell receptor (beta chain) comes out of a study of breast tumors, draining lymph nodes, adjacent tissues. This clonotype was seen at least ten times. Its antigen is still unknown. The CDR3 is made up of 12 amino acids. With 7 bases removed from V and 3 bases from J, the gap between germline ends came to 10 bases. Looked up from germline, CDR1 is DFQATT and CDR2 is SNEGSKA (reference sequence). Samples came from axillary lymph nodes draining the breast cancer. TCRdb ran MiXCR on the multiplex PCR reads and lists one entry per CDR3 protein. The sample lists over 130,000 distinct CDR3 sequences, 30% to 35% seen once, with 2.3% in the top ten. Study-wide points: Tumor T cell lymph node origin was a supported hypothesis, not proven.

The chain recombines TRBV20-1 with TRBJ1-5; D call uncertain. The sequence was obtained from a female donor with breast cancer. Some clones in this sample may be carry-over from other donors' samples. Material: axillary lymph node tissue. CDR3 residues: CSVGRPNQPQHF. CDR3 bases: TGCAGTGTTGGCAGACCCAATCAGCCCCAGCATTTT.